Below are 20 T cell receptor beta chains sequenced from a single sample in a study of blood T cell repertoires in COVID-19. Clones were read by immunoSEQ multiplex PCR, and TCRdb kept only the in-frame ones, dropping some. The sample records 250,000 to 400,000 clones, approximately 90% being singletons. The sample taken for sequencing was peripheral blood. The source of these receptors is a woman aged 25 to 39 with COVID-19, enrolled during active disease.

Only a few counts were recorded for this clone. The chain uses TRBV2 and TRBJ2-7, with a weak D call TRBD2 (7 bases). Germline CDR1 and CDR2: SNHLY and FYNNEI. This CDR3 comprises 13 residues. V was cut by 2 bases and J by 9 bases, with 14 bases left in between. CDR3 nucleotide sequence: TGTGCCAGCAGTGAACCCGGGGGGCGCGGGCAGTACGTC. Its protein product is CASSEPGGRGQYV.

This rearrangement joins TRBV5-1 to TRBJ1-3; possible D gene TRBD1, 6 bases. This CDR3 is 15 amino acids long. V was clipped by 0 bases and J by 2 bases, with 9 bases between them. CDR1 is SGHRS, CDR2 YFSETQ, per germline. This CDR3 is CASSLVSGAGNTIYF. For the CDR3, the DNA is TGCGCCAGCAGCTTGGTGTCAGGGGCTGGAAACACCATATATTTT.

J is TRBJ1-2 and V is TRBV20-1; D call uncertain. Trimming took off 3 bases at V and 0 bases at J, with 14 bases between the two ends. CDR3 length: 15 amino acids. The germline V gene encodes CDR1 DFQATT and CDR2 SNEGSKA (reference sequence). In DNA, the CDR3 is TGCAGTGCTAGTTTTCCGTACTCTCCTAACTATGGCTACACCTTC. Its translation is CSASFPYSPNYGYTF.

CDR3 bases: TGTGCCAGCAGCCCCCGACTAACAGCGAACACTGAAGCTTTCTTT. Encoded protein: CASSPRLTANTEAFF. This chain connects TRBV11-3 to TRBJ1-1; D not certain. V was cut by 5 bases and J by 1 base, with 14 bases left in between. The CDR3 length is 15 residues. CDR1 and CDR2 from the germline V gene are SGHNT and YENEEA.

The genes are TRBV4-2 and TRBJ2-2; no clear D gene. The germline V gene has CDR1 LGHNA and CDR2 YNFKEQ. V lost 7 bases and J lost 5, with 11 bases in between. There are 13 residues in the CDR3. CDR3 DNA sequence: TGTGCCAGCACCTGGGCCTCTACCGGGGAGCTGTTTTTT. The encoded protein is CASTWASTGELFF.

V usage is TRBV11-2 and J usage is TRBJ1-5, with D maybe TRBD1 (5 bases). The CDR3 sequence is 16 residues long. V shed 5 bases and J shed 0 bases, with 14 bases lying between them. Germline V lookup: CDR1 SGHAT, CDR2 FQNNGV. In nucleotides, the CDR3 is TGTGCCAGCAGCCCCGGAGGGGCGATTAGCAATCAGCCCCAGCATTTT. As protein: CASSPGGAISNQPQHF. Complete variable domain (other parts from reference TRBV11-2 and TRBJ1-5): EAGVAQSPRYKIIEKRQSVAFWCNPISGHATLYWYQQILGQGPKLLIQFQNNGVVDDSQLPKDRFSAERLKGVDSTLKIQPAKLEDSAVYLCASSPGGAISNQPQHFGDGTRLSIL.

This CDR3 is CASRGAGTVDGYTF. The CDR3 DNA sequence: TGTGCCAGCAGGGGAGCCGGGACAGTCGATGGCTACACCTTC. J is TRBJ1-2 and V is TRBV25-1, with 7 positions matching TRBD1. The ends lost 6 bases at V and 6 bases at J; junction bases unmatched: 10. The CDR3 extends over 14 amino acids. Germline CDR1 reads MGHDK; CDR2 reads SYGVNS.

This clone has only a few counts. The rearrangement joins TRBV7-9 to TRBJ2-1, with D perhaps TRBD1 (6 bases). V gave up 2 bases and J gave up 5 bases, with 16 bases separating them. The CDR3 runs to 16 residues. Per the germline V gene, CDR1 is SEHNR and CDR2 is FQNEAQ (reference sequence). CDR3 in amino acids: CASSLSAQGYNNEQFF. The CDR3 DNA is TGTGCCAGCAGCTTATCTGCACAGGGTTATAACAATGAGCAGTTCTTC.

This clone was seen only a few times. The chain uses TRBV4-1 and TRBJ1-1; a weak D match, TRBD1 (5 bases). This CDR3 region has 15 residues. V lost 1 base, J lost 0 bases, and 9 bases lay in between. In germline, CDR1 is MGHRA, CDR2 YSYEKL. The DNA of the CDR3 is TGCGCCAGCAGCCAAGGACAGCTCATGAACACTGAAGCTTTCTTT. Translating gives CASSQGQLMNTEAFF.

The genes are TRBV29-1 and TRBJ2-7; D remains ambiguous. The ends were cut back, 5 bases at V and 7 bases at J, with 15 bases in the middle. The CDR3 covers 12 residues. The germline CDR1 and CDR2 sequences are SQVTM and ANQGSEA. CDR3 sequence: CSVTTPPREQYF. The CDR3 DNA follows: TGCAGCGTTACCACTCCACCTAGAGAGCAGTACTTC.

The CDR3 DNA is TGTGCCATCAGTGGGACAGGAGGTAACTATGGCTACACCTTC. Translated, it gives CAISGTGGNYGYTF. This chain uses TRBV10-3 with TRBJ1-2, with 7 bases that match TRBD1. The CDR3 is made up of 14 amino acids. The V segment lost 4 bases and the J segment 1 base; nucleotides outside the gene matches: 3. Per the germline V gene, CDR1 is ENHRY and CDR2 is SYGVKD.

The chain is built from TRBV4-3 and TRBJ2-1; unclear D gene. Per the germline V gene, CDR1 is LGHNA and CDR2 is YSLEER. The CDR3 covers 14 residues. Trimming removed 4 bases at V and 10 bases at J, with 17 bases between. CDR3: CASSLTLGSDEQFF. CDR3 bases: TGCGCCAGCAGCCTGACTCTTGGGTCTGACGAGCAGTTCTTC.

V is TRBV24-1 and J is TRBJ2-5; D perhaps matches TRBD1 (5 bases). This CDR3 has 15 residues. Germline V lookup: CDR1 KGHDR, CDR2 SFDVKD. Deletions cut 3 bases from V and 0 bases from J, with 10 bases between. CDR3 sequence: CATSDRDSYQETQYF. For the CDR3, the DNA is TGTGCCACCAGTGATCGAGACAGTTACCAAGAGACCCAGTACTTC.

The V and J genes are TRBV6-6 and TRBJ1-2, with D uncertain. The CDR3 covers 15 residues. CDR1 is MNHNY and CDR2 is SVGAGI in the germline V gene (reference sequence). The V end was cut by 7 bases, the J end by 4 bases, with 19 bases between. The DNA of the CDR3 is TGTGCCAGCACCGTTAGCGAGAGGAAAAGCTATGGCTACACCTTC. Translation gives CASTVSERKSYGYTF.

The chain combines TRBV28 with TRBJ1-2; D remains unclear. The germline gives CDR1 MDHEN, CDR2 SYDVKM. The CDR3 extends over 14 amino acids. Between the trimmed V and J ends, which lost 2 bases and 2 bases, there was a span of 9 bases. As DNA, the CDR3 is TGTGCCAGCAGTTTACTAGGCGGGAACTATGGCTACACCTTC. It encodes CASSLLGGNYGYTF.

J is TRBJ1-1 and V is TRBV7-9; 7 bases fit TRBD1. Germline V gene sequence: CDR1 SEHNR, CDR2 FQNEAQ (reference sequence). The J segment lost 11 bases and the V segment lost 2 bases, leaving 11 bases of the junction unmatched. This CDR3 has 14 amino acids. As DNA, the CDR3 is TGTGCCAGCAGCTTAAACCGGGACAGCGCCGTCGCTTTCTTT. Translated, it gives CASSLNRDSAVAFF.

The gene calls are TRBV5-5 and TRBJ2-7; 7 nucleotides agree with TRBD1. Germline values: CDR1 SGHKS, CDR2 YYEKEE (reference sequence). V shed 4 bases and J 4 bases; nucleotides not matched to a gene: 8. CDR3 length: 14 amino acids. The CDR3 DNA follows: TGTGCCAGCAGCCACCTACAGGGGATATACGAGCAGTACGTC. Its translation is CASSHLQGIYEQYV.

This rearrangement joins TRBV30 to TRBJ2-7, with TRBD1 matching 8 bases. V lost 1 base, J lost 6 bases, and 11 bases stayed unmatched. Germline V gene sequence: CDR1 GTSNPN, CDR2 SVGIG (reference sequence). There are 15 residues in the CDR3. CDR3 bases: TGTGCCTGGAGTGCGGCAAAGGCAGGGGGCGGCGAGCAGTACTTC. Its protein product is CAWSAAKAGGGEQYF.

This clone occurred a few times. V gene TRBV18 combines with J gene TRBJ1-2, with a tentative D call TRBD1 (6 bases). V lost 3 bases and J 6 bases, leaving 11 bases between the germline ends. Germline V gene lookup returns CDR1 KGHSH and CDR2 LQKENI. The CDR3 runs 13 residues. Written as DNA, the CDR3 is TGTGCCAGCTCACCTACAGGGTGGGATGGCTACACCTTC. Amino acids: CASSPTGWDGYTF.

The V and J genes are TRBV5-1 and TRBJ2-3; 8 nucleotides line up with TRBD2. Trimming cost V 1 base and J 5 bases; bases outside gene matches: 6. The germline V gene encodes CDR1 SGHRS and CDR2 YFSETQ. The CDR3 has 15 amino acids. CDR3 bases: TGCGCCAGCAGCTTGACCGGGGGGGCTGGAGATACGCAGTATTTT. Its translation: CASSLTGGAGDTQYF.